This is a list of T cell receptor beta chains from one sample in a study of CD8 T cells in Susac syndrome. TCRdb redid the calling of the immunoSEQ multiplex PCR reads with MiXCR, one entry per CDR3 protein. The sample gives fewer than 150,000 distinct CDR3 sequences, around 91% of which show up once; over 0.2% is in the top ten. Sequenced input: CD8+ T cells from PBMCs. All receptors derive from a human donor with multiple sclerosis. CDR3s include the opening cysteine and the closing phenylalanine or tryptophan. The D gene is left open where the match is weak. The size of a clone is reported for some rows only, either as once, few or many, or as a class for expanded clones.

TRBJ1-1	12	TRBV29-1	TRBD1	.	TGCAGCGCTTCGACAGGGGGCAGAGAGTCTTTCTTT	CSASTGGRESFF
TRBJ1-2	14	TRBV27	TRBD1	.	TGTGCCAGCAGCTGGACAGGGGGGAACTATGGCTACACCTTC	CASSWTGGNYGYTF
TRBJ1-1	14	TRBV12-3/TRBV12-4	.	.	TGTGCCAGCAGTTTACAGTCCACGGGCACTGAAGCTTTCTTT	CASSLQSTGTEAFF
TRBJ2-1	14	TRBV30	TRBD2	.	TGTGCCTGTCCCCCTCGCGGGAGTATGAATGAGCAGTTCTTC	CACPPRGSMNEQFF
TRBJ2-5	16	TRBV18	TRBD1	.	TGTGCCAGCTCACCACCAGACAGGGGCGCGGGAGAGACCCAGTACTTC	CASSPPDRGAGETQYF
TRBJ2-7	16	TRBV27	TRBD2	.	TGTGCCAGCAGTTTATGGGGACTAGCGGGAAACTACGAGCAGTACTTC	CASSLWGLAGNYEQYF
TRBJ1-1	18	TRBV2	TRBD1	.	TGTGCCAGCAGTTCCCTTATCGGACAGGGGAGTGAGGACACTGAAGCTTTCTTT	CASSSLIGQGSEDTEAFF
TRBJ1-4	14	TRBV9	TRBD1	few	TGTGCCAGCAGCGCGGGACAGGGAGATGAAAAACTGTTTTTT	CASSAGQGDEKLFF
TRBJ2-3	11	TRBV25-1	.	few	TGTGCCAGCAGTCGGACAGATACGCAGTATTTT	CASSRTDTQYF
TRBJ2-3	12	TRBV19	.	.	TGTGCCAGTACCTCGGACCCCAGTACGCAGTATTTT	CASTSDPSTQYF
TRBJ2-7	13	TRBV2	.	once	TGTGCCAGCAGTGGGGAGGCGTCGTACGAGCAGTACTTC	CASSGEASYEQYF
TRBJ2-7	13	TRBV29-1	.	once	TGCAGCGTTGAGGGTGGAACGGTTGGAGAGCAGTACTTC	CSVEGGTVGEQYF
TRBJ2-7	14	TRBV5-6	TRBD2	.	TGTGCCAGCAGCTTCGGGACTAGCGTCTACGAGCAGTACTTC	CASSFGTSVYEQYF